This T cell receptor (beta chain) stems from a study of blood T cell repertoires in COVID-19. Study background: Donors in the United States, Italy and Spain gave samples during acute or convalescent COVID-19.

Some clones are missing from TCRdb's copy, which holds only in-frame ones; the method was immunoSEQ multiplex PCR. The sample lists around 25,000 clones; around 90% were seen once. V lost 0 bases and J 5 bases, leaving 14 bases between the germline ends. Germline V gene data show CDR1 as SGHRS and CDR2 as YFSETQ. This CDR3 has 16 amino acids. This rearrangement joins TRBV5-1 to TRBJ1-4; no clear D gene. Sequencing used peripheral blood. The clonotype was recovered from a woman aged 70-85 years with active COVID-19. The CDR3, as DNA: TGCGCCAGCAGCTTGGCCGGCGCAGGCCTCAATGAAAAACTGTTTTTT. Residues: CASSLAGAGLNEKLFF.